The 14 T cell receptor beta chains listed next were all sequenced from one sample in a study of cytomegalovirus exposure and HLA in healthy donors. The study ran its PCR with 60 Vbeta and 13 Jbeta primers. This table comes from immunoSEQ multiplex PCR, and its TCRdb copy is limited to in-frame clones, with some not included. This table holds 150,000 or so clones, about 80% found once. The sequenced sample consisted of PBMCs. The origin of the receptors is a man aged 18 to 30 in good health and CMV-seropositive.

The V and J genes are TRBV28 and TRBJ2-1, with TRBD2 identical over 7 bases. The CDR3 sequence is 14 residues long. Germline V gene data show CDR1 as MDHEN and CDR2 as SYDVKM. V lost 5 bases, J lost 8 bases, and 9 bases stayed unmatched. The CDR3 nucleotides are TGTGCCAGCAGTCCCGGGGTTGGGGGGGATGAGCAGTTCTTC. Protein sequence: CASSPGVGGDEQFF.

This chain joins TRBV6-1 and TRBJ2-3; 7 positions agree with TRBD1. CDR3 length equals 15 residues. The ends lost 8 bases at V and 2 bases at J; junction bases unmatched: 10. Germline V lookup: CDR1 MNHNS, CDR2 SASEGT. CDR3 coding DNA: TGTGCCAGCTCCCCGGGACAGCCTTCCACAGATACGCAGTATTTT. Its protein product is CASSPGQPSTDTQYF.

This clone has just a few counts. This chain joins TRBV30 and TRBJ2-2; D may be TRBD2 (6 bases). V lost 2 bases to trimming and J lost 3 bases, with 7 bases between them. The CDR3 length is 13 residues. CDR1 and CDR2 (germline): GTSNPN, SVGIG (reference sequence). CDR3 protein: CAWSWGDTGELFF. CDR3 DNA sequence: TGTGCCTGGAGTTGGGGGGACACCGGGGAGCTGTTTTTT.

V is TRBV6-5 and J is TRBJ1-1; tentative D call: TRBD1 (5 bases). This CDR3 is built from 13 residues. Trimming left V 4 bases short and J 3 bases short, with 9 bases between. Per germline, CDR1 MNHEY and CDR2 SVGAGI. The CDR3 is CASSWTGDTEAFF. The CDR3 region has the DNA TGTGCCAGCAGTTGGACGGGGGACACTGAAGCTTTCTTT.

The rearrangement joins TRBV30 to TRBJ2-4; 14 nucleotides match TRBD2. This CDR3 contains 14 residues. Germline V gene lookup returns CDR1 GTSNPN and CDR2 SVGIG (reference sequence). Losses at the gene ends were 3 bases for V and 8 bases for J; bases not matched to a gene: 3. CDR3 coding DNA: TGTGCCTGGAGGAGGGGACTAGCGGGGGACATTCAGTACTTC. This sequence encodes CAWRRGLAGDIQYF.

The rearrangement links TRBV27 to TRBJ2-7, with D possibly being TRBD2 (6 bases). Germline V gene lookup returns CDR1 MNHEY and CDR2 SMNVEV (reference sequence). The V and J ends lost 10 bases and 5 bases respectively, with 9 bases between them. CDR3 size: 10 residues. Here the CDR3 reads CAIWGDEQYF. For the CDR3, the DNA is TGTGCCATTTGGGGGGACGAGCAGTACTTC.

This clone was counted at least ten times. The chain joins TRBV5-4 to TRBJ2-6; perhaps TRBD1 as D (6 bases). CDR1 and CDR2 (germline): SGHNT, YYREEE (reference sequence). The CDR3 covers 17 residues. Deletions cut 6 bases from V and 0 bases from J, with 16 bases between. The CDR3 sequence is CASTNPTGSSGANVLTF. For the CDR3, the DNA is TGTGCCAGCACCAACCCGACAGGCAGCTCTGGGGCCAACGTCCTGACTTTC.

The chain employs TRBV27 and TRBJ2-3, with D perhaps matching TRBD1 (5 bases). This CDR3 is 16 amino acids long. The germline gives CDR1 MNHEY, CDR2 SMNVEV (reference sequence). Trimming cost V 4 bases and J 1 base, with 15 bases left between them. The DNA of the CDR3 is TGTGCCAGCAGTTCATATCAGGGTTGGGGCACAGATACGCAGTATTTT. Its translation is CASSSYQGWGTDTQYF.

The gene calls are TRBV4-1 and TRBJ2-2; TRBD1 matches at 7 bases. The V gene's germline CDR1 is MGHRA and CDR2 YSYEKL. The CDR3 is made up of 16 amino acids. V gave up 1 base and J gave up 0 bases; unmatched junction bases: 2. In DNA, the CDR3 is TGCGCCAGCAGCCAAGTGGGGACAGCGAACACCGGGGAGCTGTTTTTT. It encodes CASSQVGTANTGELFF.

CDR3 nucleotides: TGTGCCAGCAGCCCCGCGGGTAGCGCGGAGACCCAGTACTTC. Translated: CASSPAGSAETQYF. The rearrangement uses TRBV11-2 and TRBJ2-5; possible D gene TRBD2, 5 bases. V was cut by 5 bases and J by 5 bases, with 15 bases left in between. Germline V lookup: CDR1 SGHAT, CDR2 FQNNGV. The CDR3 has 14 residues.

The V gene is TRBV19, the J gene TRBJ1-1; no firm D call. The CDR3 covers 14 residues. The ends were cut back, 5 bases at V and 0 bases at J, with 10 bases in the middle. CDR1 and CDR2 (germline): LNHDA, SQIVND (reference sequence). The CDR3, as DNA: TGTGCCAGTAGTTTGGGAGGCTTGAACACTGAAGCTTTCTTT. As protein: CASSLGGLNTEAFF.

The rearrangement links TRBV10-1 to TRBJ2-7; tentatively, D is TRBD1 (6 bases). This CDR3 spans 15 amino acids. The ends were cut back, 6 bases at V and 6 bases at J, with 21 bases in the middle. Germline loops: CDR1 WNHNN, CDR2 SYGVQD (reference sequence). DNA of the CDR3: TGCGCCAGCAGAAACGACGGACAGCCCCCAGGCGAGCAGTACTTC. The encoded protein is CASRNDGQPPGEQYF.

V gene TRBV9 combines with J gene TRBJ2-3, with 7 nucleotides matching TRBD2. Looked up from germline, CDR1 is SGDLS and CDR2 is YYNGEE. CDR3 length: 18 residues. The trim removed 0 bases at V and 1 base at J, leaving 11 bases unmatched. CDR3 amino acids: CASSVGVGGSHRTDTQYF. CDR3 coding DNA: TGTGCCAGCAGCGTAGGGGTGGGGGGGTCACATCGCACAGATACGCAGTATTTT.

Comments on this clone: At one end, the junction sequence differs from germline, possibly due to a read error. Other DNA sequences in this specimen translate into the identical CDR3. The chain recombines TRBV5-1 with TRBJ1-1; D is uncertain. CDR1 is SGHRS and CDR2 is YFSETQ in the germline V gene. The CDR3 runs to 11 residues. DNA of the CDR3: TGCGCCAGCAGCTTGAACACCGAAGCTTTCTTT. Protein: CASSLNTEAFF.